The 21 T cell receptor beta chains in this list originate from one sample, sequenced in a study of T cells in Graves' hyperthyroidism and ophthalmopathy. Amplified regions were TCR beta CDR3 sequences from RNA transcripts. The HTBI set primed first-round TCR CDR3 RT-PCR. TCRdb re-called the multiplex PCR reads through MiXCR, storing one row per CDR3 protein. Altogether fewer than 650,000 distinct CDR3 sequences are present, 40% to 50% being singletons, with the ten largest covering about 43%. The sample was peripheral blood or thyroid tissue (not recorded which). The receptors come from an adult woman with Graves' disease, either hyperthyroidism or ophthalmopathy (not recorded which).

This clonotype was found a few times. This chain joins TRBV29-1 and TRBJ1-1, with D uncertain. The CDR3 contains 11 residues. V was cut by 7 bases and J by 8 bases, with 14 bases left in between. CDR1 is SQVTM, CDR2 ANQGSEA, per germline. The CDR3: CSAARGKEAFF. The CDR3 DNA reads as TGCAGCGCCGCTCGGGGAAAAGAAGCTTTCTTT.

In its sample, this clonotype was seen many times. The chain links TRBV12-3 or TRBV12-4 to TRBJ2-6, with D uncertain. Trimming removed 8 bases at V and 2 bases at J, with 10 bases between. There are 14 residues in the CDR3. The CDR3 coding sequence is TGTGCCAGCGTACCCCAGGCTGGGGCCAACGTCCTGACTTTC. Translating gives CASVPQAGANVLTF.

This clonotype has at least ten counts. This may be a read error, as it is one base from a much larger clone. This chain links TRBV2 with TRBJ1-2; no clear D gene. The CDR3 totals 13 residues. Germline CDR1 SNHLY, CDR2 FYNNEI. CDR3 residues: CASPEGGNYGHTF. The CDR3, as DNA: TGTGCCAGCCCCGAGGGAGGGAACTATGGCCACACCTTC.

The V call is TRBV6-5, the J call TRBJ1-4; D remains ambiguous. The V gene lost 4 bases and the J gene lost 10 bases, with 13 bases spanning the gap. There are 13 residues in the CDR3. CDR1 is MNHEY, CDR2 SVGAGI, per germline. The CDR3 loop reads CASSFWGGGKLFF. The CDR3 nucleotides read TGTGCCAGCAGTTTTTGGGGAGGTGGAAAACTGTTTTTT.

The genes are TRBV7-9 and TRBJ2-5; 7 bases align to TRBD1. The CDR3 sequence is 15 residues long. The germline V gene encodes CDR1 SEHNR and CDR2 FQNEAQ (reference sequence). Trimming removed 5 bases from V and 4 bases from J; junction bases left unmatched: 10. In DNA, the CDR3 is TGTGCCAGCAGCCCCTTCCGACAGGGCGGAGAGACCCAGTACTTC. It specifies CASSPFRQGGETQYF.

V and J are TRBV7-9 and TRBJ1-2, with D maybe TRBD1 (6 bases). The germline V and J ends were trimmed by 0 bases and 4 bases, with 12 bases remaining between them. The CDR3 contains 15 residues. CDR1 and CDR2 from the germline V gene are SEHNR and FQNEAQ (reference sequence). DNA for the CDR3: TGTGCCAGCAGCTTAGCGAGGGGGGGCGCCTATGGCTACACCTTC. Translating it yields CASSLARGGAYGYTF.

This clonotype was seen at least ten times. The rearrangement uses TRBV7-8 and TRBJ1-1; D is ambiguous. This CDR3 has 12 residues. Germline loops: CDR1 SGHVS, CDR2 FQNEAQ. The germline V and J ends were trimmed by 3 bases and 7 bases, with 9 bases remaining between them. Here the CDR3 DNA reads TGTGCCAGCAGCTTCCAGACCAGTGAAGCTTTCTTT. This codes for CASSFQTSEAFF.

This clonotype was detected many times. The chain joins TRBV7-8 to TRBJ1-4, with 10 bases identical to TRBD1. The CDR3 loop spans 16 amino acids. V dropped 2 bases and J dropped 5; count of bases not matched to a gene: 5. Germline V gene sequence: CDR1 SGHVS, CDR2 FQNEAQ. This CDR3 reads CASSLNRGQGNEKLFF. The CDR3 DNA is TGTGCCAGCAGCTTAAATCGGGGACAGGGGAATGAAAAACTGTTTTTT.

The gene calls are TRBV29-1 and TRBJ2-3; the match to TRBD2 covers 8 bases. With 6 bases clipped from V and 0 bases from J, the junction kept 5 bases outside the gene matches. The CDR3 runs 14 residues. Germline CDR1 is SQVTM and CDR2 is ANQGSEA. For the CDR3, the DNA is TGCAGCGTCAGAGCGGGAGTTAGCACAGATACGCAGTATTTT. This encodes CSVRAGVSTDTQYF.

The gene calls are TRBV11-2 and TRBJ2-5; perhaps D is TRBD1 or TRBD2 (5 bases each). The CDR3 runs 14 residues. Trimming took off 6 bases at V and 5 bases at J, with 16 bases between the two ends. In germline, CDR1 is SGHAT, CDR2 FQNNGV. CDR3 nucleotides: TGTGCCAGCAGTCCGGGGCAGATAAGGGAGACCCAGTACTTC. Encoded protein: CASSPGQIRETQYF.

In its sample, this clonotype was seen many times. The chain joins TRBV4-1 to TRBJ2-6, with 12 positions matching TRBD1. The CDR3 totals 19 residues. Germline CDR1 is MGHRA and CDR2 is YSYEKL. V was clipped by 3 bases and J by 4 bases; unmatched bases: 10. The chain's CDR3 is CASSHHPGQGAAGANVLTF. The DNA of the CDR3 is TGCGCCAGCAGCCATCACCCGGGACAGGGGGCGGCGGGGGCCAACGTCCTGACTTTC.

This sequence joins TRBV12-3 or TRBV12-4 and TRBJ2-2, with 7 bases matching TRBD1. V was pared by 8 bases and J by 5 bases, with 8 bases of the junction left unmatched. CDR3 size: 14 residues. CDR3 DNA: TGTGCCAGCTTCCGGGACAGTCAAACCGGGGAGCTGTTTTTT. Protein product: CASFRDSQTGELFF.

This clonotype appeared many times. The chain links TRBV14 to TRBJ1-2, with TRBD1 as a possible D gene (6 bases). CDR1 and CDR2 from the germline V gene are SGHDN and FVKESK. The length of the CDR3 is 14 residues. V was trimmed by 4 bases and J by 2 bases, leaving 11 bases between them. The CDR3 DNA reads TGTGCCAGCAGCCGCCCCGGGACAAACTATGGCTACACCTTC. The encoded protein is CASSRPGTNYGYTF.

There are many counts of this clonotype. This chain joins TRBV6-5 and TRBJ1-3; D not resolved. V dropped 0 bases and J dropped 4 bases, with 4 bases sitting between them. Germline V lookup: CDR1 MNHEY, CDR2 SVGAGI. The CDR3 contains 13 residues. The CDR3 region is CASSYSGGNTIYF. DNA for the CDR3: TGTGCCAGCAGTTACTCCGGAGGAAACACCATATATTTT.

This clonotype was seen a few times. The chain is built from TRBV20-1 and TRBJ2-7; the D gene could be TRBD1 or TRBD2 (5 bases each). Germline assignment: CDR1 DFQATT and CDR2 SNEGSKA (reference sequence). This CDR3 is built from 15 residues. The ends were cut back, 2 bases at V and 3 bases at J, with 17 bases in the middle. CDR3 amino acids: CSARYPEGSNYEQYF. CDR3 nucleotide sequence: TGCAGTGCTAGATACCCCGAGGGGTCGAACTACGAGCAGTACTTC.

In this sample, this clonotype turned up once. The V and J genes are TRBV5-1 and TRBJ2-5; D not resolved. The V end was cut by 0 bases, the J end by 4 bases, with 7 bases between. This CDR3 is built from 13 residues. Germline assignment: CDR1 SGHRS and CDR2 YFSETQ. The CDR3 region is CASSLGNGETQYF. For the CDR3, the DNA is TGCGCCAGCAGCTTGGGAAATGGAGAGACCCAGTACTTC. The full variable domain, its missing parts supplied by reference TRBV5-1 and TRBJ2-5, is KAGVTQTPRYLIKTRGQQVTLSCSPISGHRSVSWYQQTPGQGLQFLFEYFSETQRNKGNFPGRFSGRQFSNSRSEMNVSTLELGDSALYLCASSLGNGETQYFGPGTRLLVL.

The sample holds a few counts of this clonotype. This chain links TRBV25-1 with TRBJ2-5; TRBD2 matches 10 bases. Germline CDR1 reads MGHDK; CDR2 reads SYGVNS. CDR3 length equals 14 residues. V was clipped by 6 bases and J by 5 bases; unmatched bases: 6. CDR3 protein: CASSNLAGVETQYF. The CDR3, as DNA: TGTGCCAGCAGCAATCTAGCGGGAGTTGAGACCCAGTACTTC.

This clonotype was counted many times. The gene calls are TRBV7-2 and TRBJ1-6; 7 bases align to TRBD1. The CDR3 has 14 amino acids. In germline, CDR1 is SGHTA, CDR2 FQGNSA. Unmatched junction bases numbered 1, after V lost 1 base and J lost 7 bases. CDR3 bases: TGTGCCAGCAGCTTAGTGGGACAGAATTCACCCCTCCACTTT. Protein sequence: CASSLVGQNSPLHF.

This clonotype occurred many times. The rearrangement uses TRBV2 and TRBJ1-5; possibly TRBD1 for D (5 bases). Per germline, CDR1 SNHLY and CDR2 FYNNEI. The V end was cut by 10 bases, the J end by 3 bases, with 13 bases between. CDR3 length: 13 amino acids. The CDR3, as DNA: TGTGCCACCTGGGACGGGTTCAATCAGCCCCAGCATTTT. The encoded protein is CATWDGFNQPQHF.

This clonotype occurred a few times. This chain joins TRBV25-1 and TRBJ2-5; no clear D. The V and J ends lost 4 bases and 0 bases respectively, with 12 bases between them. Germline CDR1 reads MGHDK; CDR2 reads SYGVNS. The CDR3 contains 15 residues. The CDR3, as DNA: TGTGCCAGCAGTGCTAGATGGATGGACCAAGAGACCCAGTACTTC. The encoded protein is CASSARWMDQETQYF.

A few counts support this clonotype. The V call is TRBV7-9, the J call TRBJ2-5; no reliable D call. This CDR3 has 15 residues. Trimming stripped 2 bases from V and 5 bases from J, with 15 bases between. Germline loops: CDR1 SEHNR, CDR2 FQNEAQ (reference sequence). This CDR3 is CASSLQVSDSETQYF. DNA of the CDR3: TGTGCCAGCAGCTTACAGGTCAGCGATTCGGAGACCCAGTACTTC.